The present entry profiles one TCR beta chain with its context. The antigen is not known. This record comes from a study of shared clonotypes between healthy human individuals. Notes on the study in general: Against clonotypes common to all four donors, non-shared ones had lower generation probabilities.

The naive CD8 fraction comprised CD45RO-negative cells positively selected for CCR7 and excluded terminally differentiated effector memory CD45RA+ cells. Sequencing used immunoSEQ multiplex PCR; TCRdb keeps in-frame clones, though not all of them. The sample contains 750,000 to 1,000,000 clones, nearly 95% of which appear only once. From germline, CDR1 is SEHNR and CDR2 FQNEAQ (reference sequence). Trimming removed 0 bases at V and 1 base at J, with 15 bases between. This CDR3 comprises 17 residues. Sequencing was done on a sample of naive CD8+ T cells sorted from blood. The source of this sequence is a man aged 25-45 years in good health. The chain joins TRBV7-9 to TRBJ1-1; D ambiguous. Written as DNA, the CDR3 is TGTGCCAGCAGCTTAGCGGGTGACATCAATGGGAACACTGAAGCTTTCTTT. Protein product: CASSLAGDINGNTEAFF.